This record concerns one T cell receptor beta chain sequence. The antigen is undetermined. Since all of the isolated RNA was reverse transcribed, expressed TCRB transcripts were what got sequenced. The method was immunoSEQ multiplex PCR; TCRdb's version includes in-frame clones alone and lacks a portion of them. The repertoire has roughly 300,000 clones, about a tenth of them found once; the top ten carry 0.9% to 1.1%. The data were taken from a study of beta chain features in type 1 diabetes. Study summary: Cell yields, gender and age were similar in healthy donors and patients. Study conclusions and caveats: For patients and controls alike, PCR might favor shorter templates to the same degree. Junctions at VDJ sites from type 1 diabetes patients had fewer insertions and more deletions. Type 1 diabetes patients had moderately but significantly shorter TCRB CDR3s in all four CD4+ subsets.

Each sorted fraction was over 95% pure. The length of the CDR3 is 14 residues. The germline gives CDR1 KGHSH, CDR2 LQKENI. Trimming at V came to 6 bases and at J to 8 bases, leaving 12 bases not matched to a gene. The sample consisted of central memory CD4+ T cells from blood. This TCR derives from a man younger than 45 with type 1 diabetes. The V call is TRBV18, the J call TRBJ1-2; the match to TRBD1 covers 7 bases. This chain's CDR3 is CASSPGQVEGGYTF. The DNA of the CDR3 is TGTGCCAGCTCCCCTGGACAGGTTGAGGGCGGCTACACCTTC. The variable domain in full, with the rest retrieved from reference TRBV18 and TRBJ1-2, is NAGVMQNPRHLVRRRGQEARLRCSPMKGHSHVYWYRQLPEEGLKFMVYLQKENIIDESGMPKERFSAEFPKEGPSILRIQQVVRGDSAAYFCASSPGQVEGGYTFGSGTRLTVV.